These 16 T cell receptor beta chains share one sample of origin, sequenced in a study of shared clonotypes between healthy human individuals. The table came from immunoSEQ multiplex PCR; TCRdb's copy has only in-frame clones and leaves some out. The sample lists about 680,000 clones; 92% were seen once. CD45RO-negative, CCR7-positively selected cells formed the naive CD8 fraction, excluding terminally differentiated effector memory CD45RA+ cells. Sequenced sample: naive CD8+ T cells sorted from blood. The receptors were sampled from a man aged 25-40 years in good health.

V usage is TRBV19 and J usage is TRBJ1-1, with D unclear. This CDR3 has 12 residues. CDR1 and CDR2 (germline): LNHDA, SQIVND (reference sequence). V lost 6 bases and J lost 5, with 10 bases in between. The CDR3 DNA follows: TGTGCCAGTAGATATGAGGGAACTGAAGCTTTCTTT. Translated, it gives CASRYEGTEAFF.

The rearrangement joins TRBV4-1 to TRBJ2-1; 7 nucleotides align to TRBD2. V dropped 3 bases and J dropped 14; count of bases not matched to a gene: 7. This CDR3 region has 12 residues. Germline-derived CDR1 and CDR2 are MGHRA and YSYEKL. In DNA, the CDR3 is TGCGCCAGCAGCCAGGGGGGACTACAAGAGTTCTTC. It translates to CASSQGGLQEFF.

The CDR3: CASRENTGELFF. The DNA of the CDR3 is TGTGCCAGCAGAGAGAACACCGGGGAGCTGTTTTTT. The chain combines TRBV9 with TRBJ2-2; unclear D gene. The CDR3 sequence is 12 residues long. Trimming shortened V by 5 bases and J by 1 base, and 3 bases separated the two germline ends. Germline V gene sequence: CDR1 SGDLS, CDR2 YYNGEE. The variable domain in full, completed from reference TRBV9 and TRBJ2-2, reads DSGVTQTPKHLITATGQRVTLRCSPRSGDLSVYWYQQSLDQGLQFLIQYYNGEERAKGNILERFSAQQFPDLHSELNLSSLELGDSALYFCASRENTGELFFGEGSRLTVL.

This clone was counted once. The rearrangement joins TRBV6-5 to TRBJ1-4, with TRBD1 identical over 7 bases. Germline V lookup: CDR1 MNHEY, CDR2 SVGAGI. V shed 6 bases and J 7 bases; nucleotides not matched to a gene: 11. The CDR3 contains 15 residues. This chain's CDR3 is CASSSRQGFSEKLFF. CDR3 nucleotide sequence: TGTGCCAGCAGCTCCAGACAGGGTTTCTCTGAAAAACTGTTTTTT.

V and J are TRBV2 and TRBJ1-1; D possibly corresponds to TRBD1 (6 bases). Germline CDR1 is SNHLY and CDR2 is FYNNEI. CDR3 length equals 16 residues. Trimming left V 2 bases short and J 0 bases short, with 13 bases between. The DNA of the CDR3 is TGTGCCAGCAGTGAATACTGGACAGAACTGAACACTGAAGCTTTCTTT. Protein sequence: CASSEYWTELNTEAFF.

V gene TRBV11-2 combines with J gene TRBJ2-1; 10 bases match TRBD1. CDR1 is SGHAT, CDR2 FQNNGV, per germline. The CDR3 loop spans 15 amino acids. J was trimmed by 7 bases and V by 5 bases; bases with no gene match: 8. CDR3 protein: CASSPPGQGLNEQFF. CDR3 DNA sequence: TGTGCCAGCAGCCCGCCGGGACAGGGGCTTAATGAGCAGTTCTTC. The variable domain in full, completed from reference TRBV11-2 and TRBJ2-1, reads EAGVAQSPRYKIIEKRQSVAFWCNPISGHATLYWYQQILGQGPKLLIQFQNNGVVDDSQLPKDRFSAERLKGVDSTLKIQPAKLEDSAVYLCASSPPGQGLNEQFFGPGTRLTVL.

The V call is TRBV27, the J call TRBJ1-1; perhaps TRBD1 as D (6 bases). The V and J ends lost 2 bases and 0 bases respectively, with 10 bases between them. Germline CDR1 reads MNHEY; CDR2 reads SMNVEV (reference sequence). This CDR3 contains 15 residues. Here the CDR3 DNA reads TGTGCCAGCAGTTTAGTAGGGGACATGAACACTGAAGCTTTCTTT. As protein: CASSLVGDMNTEAFF.

The rearrangement uses TRBV30 and TRBJ2-5, with 12 nucleotides matching TRBD2. With V trimmed by 0 bases and J by 5 bases, 1 base remained unmatched. Germline V gene lookup returns CDR1 GTSNPN and CDR2 SVGIG (reference sequence). The CDR3 sequence is 14 residues long. The CDR3 is CAWSVTSGSETQYF. As DNA, the CDR3 is TGTGCCTGGAGTGTGACTAGCGGGAGTGAGACCCAGTACTTC.

The genes are TRBV5-6 and TRBJ1-2; D gene ambiguous. From germline, CDR1 is SGHDT and CDR2 YYEEEE. Trimming took 4 bases from V and 6 from J, leaving 22 bases between them. CDR3 length: 16 amino acids. The CDR3 DNA is TGTGCCAGCAGCCCCACGAATTCCCGGGCCGCCAATGGCTACACCTTC. The encoded protein is CASSPTNSRAANGYTF.

A single count supports this clone. The chain joins TRBV5-1 to TRBJ2-2; the match to TRBD2 covers 7 bases. The CDR3 is made up of 16 amino acids. The V gene's germline CDR1 is SGHRS and CDR2 YFSETQ. J lost 5 bases, V lost 4 bases, and 11 bases had no gene match. This CDR3 is CASSPSSGSLTGELFF. CDR3 DNA: TGCGCCAGCAGCCCATCTAGCGGCTCTCTAACCGGGGAGCTGTTTTTT.

As regards this clone: Other DNA sequences in this sample translate to the same CDR3. The rearrangement joins TRBV2 to TRBJ2-7; D gene uncertain. Germline-derived CDR1 and CDR2 are SNHLY and FYNNEI. This CDR3 comprises 12 residues. V shed 7 bases and J shed 1 base, with 8 bases lying between them. Here the CDR3 reads CASTGSSYEQYF. In DNA form, the CDR3 reads TGTGCCAGCACGGGTTCGTCCTACGAGCAGTACTTC.

The V gene is TRBV7-3, the J gene TRBJ2-2; D uncertain. The CDR3 loop spans 13 amino acids. Germline V CDR1 and CDR2: SGHTA, FQGTGA. Trimming took 5 bases from V and 0 from J, leaving 4 bases between them. The CDR3: CASSGPNTGELFF. CDR3 bases: TGTGCCAGCAGCGGTCCGAACACCGGGGAGCTGTTTTTT.

This clone appeared a single time. V and J are TRBV5-6 and TRBJ2-7, with 7 bases matching TRBD1. Per germline, CDR1 SGHDT and CDR2 YYEEEE. V shed 2 bases, J shed 3 bases, and the junction held 5 bases outside the gene matches. CDR3 length: 14 amino acids. The CDR3 protein is CASSFRGTGYEQYF. The CDR3 nucleotides are TGTGCCAGCAGCTTCAGGGGGACGGGCTACGAGCAGTACTTC.

The J gene is TRBJ2-7, the V gene TRBV7-8; 10 nucleotides align to TRBD2. With V trimmed by 3 bases and J by 0 bases, 8 bases remained unmatched. The CDR3 consists of 17 residues. CDR1 and CDR2 (germline): SGHVS, FQNEAQ. The CDR3 loop is CASSFDDSGRSSYEQYF. In DNA, the CDR3 is TGTGCCAGCAGCTTCGATGATAGCGGGAGGAGCTCCTACGAGCAGTACTTC.

The chain combines TRBV5-1 with TRBJ1-3; D unresolved. This CDR3 has 15 residues. Germline assignment: CDR1 SGHRS and CDR2 YFSETQ. V gave up 10 bases and J gave up 1 base, with 18 bases separating them. Here the CDR3 DNA reads TGCGCCCACAGACCCTGCTTAACATCTGGAAACACCATATATTTT. This encodes CAHRPCLTSGNTIYF.

The CDR3 reads CASSTRMSDEQFF. The CDR3 bases are TGTGCCAGCAGCACTCGGATGAGCGATGAGCAGTTCTTC. The chain uses TRBV7-6 and TRBJ2-1; D remains unclear. The CDR3 totals 13 residues. Trimming pared 5 bases from V and 8 bases from J, leaving 13 bases between. Germline V gives CDR1 SGHVS, CDR2 FNYEAQ.